This note documents a single T cell receptor (beta chain) sequence. Its cognate antigen is unknown. The data are from a study of T cell responses to AZD1222 COVID-19 vaccine. Study background: It was second doses at about 4 or about 12 weeks that were pooled.

Some clones are missing from TCRdb's copy, which holds only in-frame ones; the method was immunoSEQ multiplex PCR. Of roughly 71,000 clones listed, 85% are singletons. Findings of the study overall: Clonal diversity was possibly underestimated; the donors were predominantly white British and more often female. Seropositive AZD1222 recipients at baseline numbered only five to seven. It was only after the peak T cell response that any repertoires were sampled.

The sample consisted of peripheral blood, taken on day 0 of AZD1222 vaccination. This TCR was recovered from an adult in good health.

The DNA of the CDR3 is TGTGCCAGCTCTTCTCAGGGAAGGGGATACAATGAGCAGTTCTTC. This gives the protein CASSSQGRGYNEQFF. The V and J genes are TRBV18 and TRBJ2-1; possibly TRBD1 for D (5 bases). The germline CDR1 and CDR2 sequences are KGHSH and LQKENI. The CDR3 length is 15 residues. Trimming removed 6 bases from V and 4 bases from J, with 16 bases in between. Full variable domain (missing parts from reference TRBV18 and TRBJ2-1): NAGVMQNPRHLVRRRGQEARLRCSPMKGHSHVYWYRQLPEEGLKFMVYLQKENIIDESGMPKERFSAEFPKEGPSILRIQQVVRGDSAAYFCASSSQGRGYNEQFFGPGTRLTVL.